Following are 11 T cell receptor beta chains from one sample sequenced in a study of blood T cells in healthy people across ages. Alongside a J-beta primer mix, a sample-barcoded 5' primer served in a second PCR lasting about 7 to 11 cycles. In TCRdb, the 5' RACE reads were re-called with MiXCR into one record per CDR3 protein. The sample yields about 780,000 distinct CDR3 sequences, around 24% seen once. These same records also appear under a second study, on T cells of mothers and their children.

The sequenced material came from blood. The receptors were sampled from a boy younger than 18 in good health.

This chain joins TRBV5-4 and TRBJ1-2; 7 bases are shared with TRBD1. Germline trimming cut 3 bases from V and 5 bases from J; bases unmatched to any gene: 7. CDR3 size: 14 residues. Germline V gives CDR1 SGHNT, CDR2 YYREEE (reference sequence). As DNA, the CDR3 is TGTGCCAGCAGCTCGAGAGGGGGCTTTTATGGCTACACCTTC. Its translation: CASSSRGGFYGYTF.

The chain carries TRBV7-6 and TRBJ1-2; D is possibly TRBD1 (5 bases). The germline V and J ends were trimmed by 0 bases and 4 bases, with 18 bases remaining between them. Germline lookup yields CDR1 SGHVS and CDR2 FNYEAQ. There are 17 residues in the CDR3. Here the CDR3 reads CASSLAFEVIGAYGYTF. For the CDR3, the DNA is TGTGCCAGCAGCTTAGCGTTCGAGGTTATAGGGGCCTATGGCTACACCTTC.

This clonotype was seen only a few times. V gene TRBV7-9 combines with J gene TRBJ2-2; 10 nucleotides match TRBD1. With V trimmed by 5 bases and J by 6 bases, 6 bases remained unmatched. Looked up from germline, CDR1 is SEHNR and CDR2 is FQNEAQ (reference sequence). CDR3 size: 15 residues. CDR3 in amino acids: CASSAGTGVPGELFF. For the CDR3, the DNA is TGTGCCAGCAGCGCCGGGACAGGGGTTCCCGGGGAGCTGTTTTTT.

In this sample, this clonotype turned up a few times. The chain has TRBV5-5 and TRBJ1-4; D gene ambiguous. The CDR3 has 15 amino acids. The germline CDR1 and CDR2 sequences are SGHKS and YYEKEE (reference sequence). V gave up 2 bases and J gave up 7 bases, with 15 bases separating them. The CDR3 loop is CASSFQITDGEKLFF. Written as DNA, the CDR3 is TGTGCCAGCAGCTTCCAAATAACCGACGGTGAAAAACTGTTTTTT.

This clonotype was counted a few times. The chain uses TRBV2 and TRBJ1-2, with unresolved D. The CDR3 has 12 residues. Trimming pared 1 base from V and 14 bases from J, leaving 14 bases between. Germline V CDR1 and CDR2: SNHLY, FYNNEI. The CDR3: CASSEVRTGRTF. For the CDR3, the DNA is TGTGCCAGCAGTGAAGTCCGGACTGGACGGACCTTC.

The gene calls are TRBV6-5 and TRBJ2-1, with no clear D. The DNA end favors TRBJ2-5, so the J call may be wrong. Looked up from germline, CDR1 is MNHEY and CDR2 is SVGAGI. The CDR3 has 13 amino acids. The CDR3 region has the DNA TGTGCCAGCAGTTACGGTGGCCATCAGACCCAGTACTTC. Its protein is CASSYGGHQTQYF.

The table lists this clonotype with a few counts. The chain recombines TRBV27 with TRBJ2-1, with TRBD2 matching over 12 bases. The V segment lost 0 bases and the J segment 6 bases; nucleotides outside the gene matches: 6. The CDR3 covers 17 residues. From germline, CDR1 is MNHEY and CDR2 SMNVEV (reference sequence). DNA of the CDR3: TGTGCCAGCAGTTTATCGACTAGCGGGGGCCAGGGCAATGAGCAGTTCTTC. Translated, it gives CASSLSTSGGQGNEQFF.

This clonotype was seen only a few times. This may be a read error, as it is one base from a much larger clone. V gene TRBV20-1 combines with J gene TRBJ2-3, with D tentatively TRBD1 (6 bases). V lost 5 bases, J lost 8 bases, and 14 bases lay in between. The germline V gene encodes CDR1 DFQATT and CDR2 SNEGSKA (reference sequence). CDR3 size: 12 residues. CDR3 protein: CSAGPQGGTQYF. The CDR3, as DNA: TGCAGTGCTGGTCCACAGGGTGGTACGCAGTATTTT.

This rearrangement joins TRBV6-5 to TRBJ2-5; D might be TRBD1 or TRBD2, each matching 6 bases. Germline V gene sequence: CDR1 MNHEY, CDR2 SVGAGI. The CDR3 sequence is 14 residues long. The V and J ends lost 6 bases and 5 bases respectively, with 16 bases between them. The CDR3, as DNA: TGTGCCAGCAGCCCCACGAGGGGGGAGGAGACCCAGTACTTC. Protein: CASSPTRGEETQYF.

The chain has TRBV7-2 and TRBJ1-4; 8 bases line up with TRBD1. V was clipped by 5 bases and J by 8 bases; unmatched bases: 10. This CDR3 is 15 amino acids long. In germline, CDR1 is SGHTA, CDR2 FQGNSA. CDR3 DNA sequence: TGTGCCAGCAGCGCCCCCACAGGGGGGTCGGAAAAACTGTTTTTT. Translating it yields CASSAPTGGSEKLFF.

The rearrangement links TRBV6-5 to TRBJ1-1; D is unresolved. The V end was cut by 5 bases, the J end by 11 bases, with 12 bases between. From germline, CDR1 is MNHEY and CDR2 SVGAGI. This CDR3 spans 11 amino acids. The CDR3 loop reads CASSGQGSAFF. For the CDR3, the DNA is TGTGCCAGCAGTGGTCAAGGTTCGGCTTTCTTT.